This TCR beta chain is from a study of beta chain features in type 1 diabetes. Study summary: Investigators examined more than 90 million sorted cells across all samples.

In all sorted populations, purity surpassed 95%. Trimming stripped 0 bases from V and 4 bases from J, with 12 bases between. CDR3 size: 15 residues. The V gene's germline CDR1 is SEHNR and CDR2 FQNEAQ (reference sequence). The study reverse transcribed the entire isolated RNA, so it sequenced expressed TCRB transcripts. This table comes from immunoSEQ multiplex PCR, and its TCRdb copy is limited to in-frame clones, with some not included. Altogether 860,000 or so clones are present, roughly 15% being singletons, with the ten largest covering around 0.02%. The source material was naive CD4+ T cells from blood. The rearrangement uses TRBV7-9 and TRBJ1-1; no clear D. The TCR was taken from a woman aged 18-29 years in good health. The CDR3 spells CASSLAARGSTEAFF. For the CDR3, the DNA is TGTGCCAGCAGCTTAGCGGCCCGAGGGTCCACTGAAGCTTTCTTT.